This is a list of T cell receptor beta chains from one sample in a study of T cell repertoires in cytomegalovirus infection. No antigen is known for these receptors. MiXCR, run by TCRdb on the reads, gives a single entry per CDR3 protein. The sample has approximately 43,000 distinct CDR3 sequences; 20% to 25% are singletons. Sequenced: PBMCs, sequenced either directly or after in vitro stimulation (not recorded which). These receptors originate from a human donor in good health (CMV status not recorded). Some clones in this sample may be carry-over from other donors' samples. Each CDR3 is given with its conserved first and last residue. The order of the fields is J gene, V gene, D gene, clone size, CDR3 protein, CDR3 DNA. A D gene is named only where the DNA matches it firmly. Clone size appears in some rows only: once, few, many, or a class for an expanded clone.

TRBJ1-3 TRBV7-4 NA few CASSLSQGGNTIYF TGTGCCAGCAGCTTAAGTCAGGGGGGAAACACCATATATTTT
TRBJ2-7 TRBV15 TRBD2 many CATSSPGTTYEQYF TGTGCCACCAGCAGCCCCGGGACTACCTACGAGCAGTACTTC
TRBJ1-1 TRBV2 TRBD1 NA CASRELTGKNTEAFF TGTGCCAGCAGAGAATTGACAGGGAAGAACACTGAAGCTTTCTTT
TRBJ2-2 TRBV9 NA few CASSTSLGPGELFF TGTGCCAGCAGCACGAGCCTAGGACCCGGGGAGCTGTTTTTT
TRBJ2-1 TRBV15 TRBD2 many CATSYERGYNEQFF TGTGCCACCAGCTACGAGCGGGGGTACAATGAGCAGTTCTTC
TRBJ2-3 TRBV6-1 NA NA CASSEQGDTQYF TGTGCCAGCAGTGAACAAGGGGATACGCAGTATTTT
TRBJ2-7 TRBV7-2 NA NA CASSLGPDPYEQYF TGTGCCAGCAGCTTAGGTCCGGACCCCTACGAGCAGTACTTC
TRBJ1-1 TRBV7-2 NA many CASSLVAYTEAFF TGTGCCAGCAGCTTAGTGGCATACACTGAAGCTTTCTTT
TRBJ2-7 TRBV28 TRBD2 medium-sized CASSPRGGGFGQYF TGTGCCAGCAGTCCTCGCGGGGGGGGGTTCGGGCAGTACTTC
TRBJ2-1 TRBV5-6 NA NA CASSSTGGLSYNEQFF TGTGCCAGCAGCTCTACAGGGGGACTATCCTACAATGAGCAGTTCTTC
TRBJ1-5 TRBV12-3/TRBV12-4 NA many CASWAGGYSNQPQHF TGTGCCAGCTGGGCCGGGGGTTATAGCAATCAGCCCCAGCATTTT
TRBJ1-1 TRBV7-8 NA many CASSLGGGYTEAFF TGTGCCAGCAGCTTAGGCGGGGGGTACACTGAAGCTTTCTTT
TRBJ2-7 TRBV19 TRBD2 few CASRLAGAYEQYF TGTGCCAGTCGGCTAGCGGGAGCCTACGAGCAGTACTTC
TRBJ2-7 TRBV10-3 NA NA CAVGGRGSRDEQYF TGTGCCGTAGGGGGCCGCGGGAGCCGCGACGAGCAGTACTTC
TRBJ2-7 TRBV28 TRBD1 few CATRTGGPGPYEQYF TGTGCCACTCGAACAGGGGGGCCAGGACCCTACGAGCAGTACTTC
TRBJ2-2 TRBV2 TRBD1 many CASRAGQATGELFF TGTGCCAGCAGGGCGGGACAGGCAACCGGGGAGCTGTTTTTT
TRBJ2-7 TRBV4-1 TRBD2 NA CASSQWREGTMEHYF TGCGCCAGCAGCCAATGGCGGGAGGGAACAATGGAGCATTACTTC
TRBJ2-1 TRBV2 TRBD2 few CASSERTRDEQFF TGTGCCAGCAGTGAAAGGACTAGGGATGAGCAGTTCTTC
TRBJ1-1 TRBV19 TRBD1 few CASSWDSSRAFF TGTGCCAGTAGCTGGGACAGTTCAAGGGCTTTCTTT
TRBJ1-2 TRBV7-9 NA many CASSLGGNGYTF TGTGCCAGCAGCTTAGGGGGGAATGGCTACACCTTC
TRBJ2-5 TRBV5-1 TRBD2 NA CASTQGLAYETQYF TGCGCCAGCACCCAGGGACTAGCGTATGAGACCCAGTACTTC
TRBJ2-5 TRBV5-4 TRBD1 few CASSFMRDRDVPETQYF TGTGCCAGCTCCTTTATGCGGGACAGGGATGTTCCAGAGACCCAGTACTTC
TRBJ2-7 TRBV29-1 TRBD1 NA CSVDLGTDDYEQYF TGCAGCGTTGATTTGGGGACAGACGACTACGAGCAGTACTTC
TRBJ2-5 TRBV19 TRBD2 few CASSIGPAGAIKTQYF TGTGCCAGTAGTATAGGGCCAGCGGGGGCCATTAAGACCCAGTACTTC
TRBJ2-1 TRBV7-2 TRBD2 NA CASSSRLAGDNEQFF TGTGCCAGCAGCTCTAGACTAGCGGGAGATAATGAGCAGTTCTTC
TRBJ1-5 TRBV7-6 TRBD1 NA CASSLGVFSGTGSNDQPQHF TGTGCCAGCAGCTTAGGGGTATTTTCCGGGACAGGGTCGAATGATCAGCCCCAGCATTTT
TRBJ1-1 TRBV12-3/TRBV12-4 NA many CASSPASNRLMNTEAFF TGTGCCAGCAGCCCAGCATCCAATCGCCTCATGAACACTGAAGCTTTCTTT
TRBJ2-1 TRBV4-1 TRBD2 few CASSLSGGAFEQFF TGCGCCAGCAGCCTTAGCGGGGGGGCCTTTGAGCAGTTCTTC
TRBJ1-1 TRBV5-4 TRBD1 many CASSPPTGMNTEAFF TGTGCCAGCAGTCCACCGACAGGGATGAACACTGAAGCTTTCTTT
TRBJ1-5 TRBV7-8 NA medium-sized CASSFQGRGSPQHF TGTGCCAGCAGCTTCCAAGGGAGGGGATCCCCCCAGCATTTT
TRBJ2-1 TRBV2 TRBD2 NA CASYSGTSGYNEQFF TGTGCCTCCTACTCCGGGACTAGCGGGTACAATGAGCAGTTCTTC
TRBJ1-6 TRBV28 NA few CASSDDSHPQPLHF TGTGCCAGCAGTGACGACAGCCACCCCCAGCCCCTCCACTTT
TRBJ2-3 TRBV7-4 TRBD2 NA CASSLNPWLAGANTDTQYF TGTGCCAGCAGCTTGAATCCTTGGCTAGCGGGGGCAAACACAGATACGCAGTATTTT
TRBJ2-7 TRBV12-3/TRBV12-4 NA many CASSSTTTGFFYEQYF TGTGCCAGCAGCTCAACTACAACAGGGTTTTTTTACGAGCAGTACTTC
TRBJ2-7 TRBV12-3/TRBV12-4 NA many CASSAQVAYEQYF TGTGCCAGCAGCGCTCAAGTTGCGTACGAGCAGTACTTC
TRBJ2-1 TRBV29-1 TRBD2 NA CSASGGLNEQFF TGCAGCGCCAGCGGGGGTCTCAATGAGCAGTTCTTC
TRBJ1-2 TRBV5-6 TRBD1 NA CASSFGQGYGYTF TGTGCCAGCAGCTTCGGACAGGGTTATGGCTACACCTTC
TRBJ2-1 TRBV7-7 NA few CASSSSAGREQFF TGTGCCAGCAGCTCAAGTGCCGGGAGAGAGCAGTTCTTC
TRBJ2-1 TRBV2 TRBD2 many CAIRGASTLAGVSYNEQFF TGTGCCATCCGGGGGGCGTCAACCCTAGCGGGAGTCTCCTACAATGAGCAGTTCTTC
TRBJ2-1 TRBV11-2 NA many CASSGGRLNEQFF TGTGCCAGCAGCGGTGGACGGCTCAATGAGCAGTTCTTC
TRBJ1-1 TRBV7-6 NA NA CASSPPGGASAFF TGTGCCAGCAGCCCCCCGGGGGGGGCGAGTGCTTTCTTT
TRBJ2-1 TRBV11-2 NA many CASSTDGSIRVFYNEQFF TGTGCCAGCAGCACGGACGGCTCGATTAGGGTCTTTTACAATGAGCAGTTCTTC
TRBJ2-4 TRBV5-8 NA few CASRPGLRQNIQYF TGTGCCAGCAGACCCGGACTACGACAAAACATTCAGTACTTC
TRBJ2-7 TRBV9 TRBD2 few CASSPPGTSGRAGFEQYF TGTGCCAGCAGTCCCCCCGGGACTAGCGGGAGGGCCGGTTTCGAGCAGTACTTC
TRBJ1-5 TRBV12-5 NA NA CASGLSRAARGNQPQHF TGTGCTAGTGGTTTGTCGCGGGCAGCCAGAGGCAATCAGCCCCAGCATTTT
TRBJ2-5 TRBV18 NA NA CASSPSLFETQYF TGTGCCAGCTCACCATCTCTGTTCGAGACCCAGTACTTC
TRBJ2-7 TRBV7-6 NA many CASTEQTGPYEQYF TGTGCCAGCACGGAACAGACAGGACCCTACGAGCAGTACTTC
TRBJ2-7 TRBV7-6 NA many CASSLRGRLDYEQYF TGTGCCAGCAGCTTACGTGGGCGGTTGGACTACGAGCAGTACTTC
TRBJ2-6 TRBV29-1 NA NA CSVLVSGANVLTF TGCAGCGTTCTGGTCTCTGGGGCCAACGTCCTGACTTTC
TRBJ1-3 TRBV3-1 TRBD1 many CASSQRDRGNTIYF TGTGCCAGCAGCCAACGGGACAGGGGAAACACCATATATTTT
TRBJ2-5 TRBV9 NA many CASSVGGDSETQYF TGTGCCAGCAGCGTAGGGGGTGATTCGGAGACCCAGTACTTC
TRBJ2-1 TRBV12-3/TRBV12-4 TRBD2 NA CASRGTSGRGYEQFF TGTGCCAGCAGGGGGACTAGCGGGAGGGGGTATGAGCAGTTCTTC
TRBJ2-3 TRBV7-2 NA many CASSSLGSSRNTQYF TGTGCCAGCAGCTCCTTGGGGAGTTCCAGAAATACGCAGTATTTT